This T cell receptor (beta chain) is from a study of blood T cell repertoires in COVID-19. About the study: Samples representing acute and convalescent COVID-19 were sourced from the United States, Italy and Spain.

Profiling relied on immunoSEQ multiplex PCR, and the TCRdb table lists in-frame clones only, not all of them. The data contain approximately 20,000 clones, approximately 91% of them singletons. The CDR3 consists of 12 residues. V lost 5 bases and J lost 10, with 14 bases in between. Germline V gene data show CDR1 as LNHDA and CDR2 as SQIVND (reference sequence). This clone was picked up one time. V usage is TRBV19 and J usage is TRBJ1-1; the D is unclear. The origin of this receptor is a human donor in a cohort sampled during active COVID-19. Sequencing was carried out using peripheral blood. The CDR3 bases are TGTGCCAGTAGTTCCCGACGGAGTGGAGCTTTCTTT. Residues: CASSSRRSGAFF. The variable domain in full, completed from reference TRBV19 and TRBJ1-1, reads DGGITQSPKYLFRKEGQNVTLSCEQNLNHDAMYWYRQDPGQGLRLIYYSQIVNDFQKGDIAEGYSVSREKKESFPLTVTSAQKNPTAFYLCASSSRRSGAFFGQGTRLTVV.